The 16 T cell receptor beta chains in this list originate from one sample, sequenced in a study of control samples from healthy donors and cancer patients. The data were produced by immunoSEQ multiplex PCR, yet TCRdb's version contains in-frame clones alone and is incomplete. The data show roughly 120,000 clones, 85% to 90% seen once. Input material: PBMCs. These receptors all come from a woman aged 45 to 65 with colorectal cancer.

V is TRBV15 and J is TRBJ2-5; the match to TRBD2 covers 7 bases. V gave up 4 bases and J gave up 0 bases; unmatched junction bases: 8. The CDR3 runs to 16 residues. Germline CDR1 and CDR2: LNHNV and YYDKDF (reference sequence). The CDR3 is CATSNLSTSDQETQYF. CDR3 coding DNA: TGTGCCACCAGCAATTTGTCCACTAGCGACCAAGAGACCCAGTACTTC.

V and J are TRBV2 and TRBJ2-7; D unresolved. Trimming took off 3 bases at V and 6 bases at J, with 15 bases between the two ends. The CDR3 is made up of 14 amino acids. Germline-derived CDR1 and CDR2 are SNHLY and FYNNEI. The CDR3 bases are TGTGCCAGCAGTGATAGCTTGGCCGGACCCGAGCAGTACTTC. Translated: CASSDSLAGPEQYF.

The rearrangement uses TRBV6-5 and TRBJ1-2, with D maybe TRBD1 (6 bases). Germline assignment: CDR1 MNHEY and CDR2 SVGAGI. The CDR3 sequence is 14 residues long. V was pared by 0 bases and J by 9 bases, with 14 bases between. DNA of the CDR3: TGTGCCAGCAGTTACTCGCGGTCGGGGGGCCGCTACACCTTC. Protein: CASSYSRSGGRYTF.

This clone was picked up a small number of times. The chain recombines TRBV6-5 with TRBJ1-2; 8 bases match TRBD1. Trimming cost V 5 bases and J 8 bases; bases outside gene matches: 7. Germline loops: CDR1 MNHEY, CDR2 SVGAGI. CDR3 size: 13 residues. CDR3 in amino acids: CASSRGQEWGYTF. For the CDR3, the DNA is TGTGCCAGCAGTCGGGGACAGGAGTGGGGCTACACCTTC.

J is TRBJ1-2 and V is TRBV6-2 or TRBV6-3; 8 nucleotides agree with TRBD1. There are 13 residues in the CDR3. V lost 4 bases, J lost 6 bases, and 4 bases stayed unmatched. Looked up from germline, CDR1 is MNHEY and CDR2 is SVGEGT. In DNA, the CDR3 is TGTGCCAGCAGTTTACAGGGGGGAAATGGCTACACCTTC. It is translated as CASSLQGGNGYTF.

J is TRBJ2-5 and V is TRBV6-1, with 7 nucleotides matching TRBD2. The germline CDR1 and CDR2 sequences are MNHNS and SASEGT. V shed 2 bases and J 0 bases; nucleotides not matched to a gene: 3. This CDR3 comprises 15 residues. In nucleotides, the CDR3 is TGTGCCAGCAGTGAACTGCGGGGGTACCAAGAGACCCAGTACTTC. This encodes CASSELRGYQETQYF.

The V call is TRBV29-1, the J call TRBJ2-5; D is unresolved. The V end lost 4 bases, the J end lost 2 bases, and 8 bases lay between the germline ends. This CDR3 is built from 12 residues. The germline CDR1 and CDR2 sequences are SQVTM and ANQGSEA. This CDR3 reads CSVGGEQETQYF. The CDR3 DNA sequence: TGCAGCGTTGGTGGAGAACAAGAGACCCAGTACTTC.

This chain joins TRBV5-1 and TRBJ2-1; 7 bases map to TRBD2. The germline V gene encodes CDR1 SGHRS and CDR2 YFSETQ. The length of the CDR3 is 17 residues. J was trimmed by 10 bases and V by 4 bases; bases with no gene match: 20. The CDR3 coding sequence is TGCGCCAGCAGCCTGCTCACCGGGTCGGGAGGCCCAGGCGAGCAGTTCTTC. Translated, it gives CASSLLTGSGGPGEQFF.

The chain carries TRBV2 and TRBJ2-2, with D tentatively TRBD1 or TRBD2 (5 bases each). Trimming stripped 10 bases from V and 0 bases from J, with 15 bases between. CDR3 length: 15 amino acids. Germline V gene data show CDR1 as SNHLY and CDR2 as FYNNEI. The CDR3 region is CATPARGPNTGELFF. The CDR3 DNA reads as TGTGCCACTCCAGCGAGGGGTCCGAACACCGGGGAGCTGTTTTTT.

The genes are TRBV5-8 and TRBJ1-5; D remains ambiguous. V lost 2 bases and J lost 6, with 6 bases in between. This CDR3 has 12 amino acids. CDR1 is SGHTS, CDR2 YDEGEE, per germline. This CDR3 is CASSFRGQPQHF. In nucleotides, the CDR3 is TGTGCCAGCAGCTTCCGTGGTCAGCCCCAGCATTTT.

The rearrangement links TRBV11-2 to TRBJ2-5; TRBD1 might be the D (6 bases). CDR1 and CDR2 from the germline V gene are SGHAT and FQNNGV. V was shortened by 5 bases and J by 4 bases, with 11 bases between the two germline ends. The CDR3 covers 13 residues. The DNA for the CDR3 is TGTGCCAGCAGCCGCGGACAGACAGAGACCCAGTACTTC. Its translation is CASSRGQTETQYF.

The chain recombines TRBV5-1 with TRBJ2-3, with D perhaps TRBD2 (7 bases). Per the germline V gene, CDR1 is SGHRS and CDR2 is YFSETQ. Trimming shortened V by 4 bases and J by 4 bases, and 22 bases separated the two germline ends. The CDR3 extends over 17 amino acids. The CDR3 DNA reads TGCGCCAGCAGCGGGTCCGGGGGGCCTTCTAGGGCAGATACGCAGTATTTT. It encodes CASSGSGGPSRADTQYF.

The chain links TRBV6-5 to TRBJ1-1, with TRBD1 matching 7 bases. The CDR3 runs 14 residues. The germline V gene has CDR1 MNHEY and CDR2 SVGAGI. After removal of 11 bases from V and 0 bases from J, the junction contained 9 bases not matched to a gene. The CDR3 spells CAGTTGWMNTEAFF. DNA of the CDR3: TGTGCCGGCACGACAGGGTGGATGAACACTGAAGCTTTCTTT.

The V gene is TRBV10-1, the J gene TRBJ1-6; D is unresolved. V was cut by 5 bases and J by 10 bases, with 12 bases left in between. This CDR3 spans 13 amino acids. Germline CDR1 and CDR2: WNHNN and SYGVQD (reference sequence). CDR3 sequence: CASSFGEGSPLHF. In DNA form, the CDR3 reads TGCGCCAGCAGTTTCGGGGAAGGGTCACCCCTCCACTTT.

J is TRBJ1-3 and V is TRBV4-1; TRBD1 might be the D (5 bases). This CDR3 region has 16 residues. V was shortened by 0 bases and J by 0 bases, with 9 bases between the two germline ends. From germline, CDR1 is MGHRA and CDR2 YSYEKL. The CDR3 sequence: CASSQDGTSSGNTIYF. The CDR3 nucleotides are TGCGCCAGCAGCCAAGATGGGACTAGCTCTGGAAACACCATATATTTT.

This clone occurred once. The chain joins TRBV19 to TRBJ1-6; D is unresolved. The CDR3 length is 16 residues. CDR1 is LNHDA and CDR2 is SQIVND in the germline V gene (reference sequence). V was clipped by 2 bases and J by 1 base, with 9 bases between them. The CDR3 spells CASSISPGSYNSPLHF. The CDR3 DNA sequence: TGTGCCAGTAGTATATCCCCGGGATCCTATAATTCACCCCTCCACTTT.